Listed here are 21 T cell receptor beta chains from one sample, sequenced in a study of T cell responses to AZD1222 COVID-19 vaccine. Produced via immunoSEQ multiplex PCR; TCRdb's table is partial and in-frame only. Of 80,000 or so clones listed, more than 85% are singletons. The material was peripheral blood, obtained 28 days after the second AZD1222 dose. The source is an adult who received the AZD1222 COVID-19 vaccine.

In DNA form, the CDR3 reads TGCAGTGCTAGTATCCTAGCGGGCCCCTACGAGCAGTACTTC. Residues: CSASILAGPYEQYF. The chain is built from TRBV20-1 and TRBJ2-7; the match to TRBD2 covers 8 bases. Per the germline V gene, CDR1 is DFQATT and CDR2 is SNEGSKA (reference sequence). Trimming cost V 3 bases and J 2 bases; bases outside gene matches: 6. The CDR3 consists of 14 residues.

This chain connects TRBV9 to TRBJ2-7, with unresolved D. Trimming removed 0 bases from V and 2 bases from J, with 15 bases in between. This CDR3 spans 16 amino acids. Looked up from germline, CDR1 is SGDLS and CDR2 is YYNGEE. CDR3 in DNA: TGTGCCAGCAGCGTAGTGGCAGGAACCTCTACCTACGAGCAGTACTTC. This codes for CASSVVAGTSTYEQYF.

The chain has TRBV7-3 and TRBJ2-1; D is possibly TRBD1 or TRBD2 (5 bases each). Germline V gene lookup returns CDR1 SGHTA and CDR2 FQGTGA. This CDR3 is built from 15 residues. Trimming took 5 bases from V and 7 from J, leaving 18 bases between them. CDR3 loop: CASSPSDGTGNEQFF. In DNA form, the CDR3 reads TGTGCCAGCAGCCCAAGCGACGGGACGGGTAATGAGCAGTTCTTC.

The V and J genes are TRBV28 and TRBJ2-7; 11 bases are shared with TRBD2. CDR1 and CDR2 (germline): MDHEN, SYDVKM. The V segment lost 2 bases and the J segment 1 base; nucleotides outside the gene matches: 4. This CDR3 region has 16 residues. CDR3 DNA sequence: TGTGCCAGCAGTTTAGTACGGACTAGCGGGTCCTACGAGCAGTACTTC. It translates to CASSLVRTSGSYEQYF.

V and J are TRBV7-9 and TRBJ2-3; D gene ambiguous. CDR1 and CDR2 (germline): SEHNR, FQNEAQ (reference sequence). V lost 4 bases and J lost 2, with 7 bases in between. The CDR3 has 13 residues. The CDR3 loop is CASSSRVTDTQYF. Written as DNA, the CDR3 is TGTGCCAGCAGCTCCCGGGTCACAGATACGCAGTATTTT.

The rearrangement joins TRBV28 to TRBJ2-4; unclear D gene. This CDR3 has 14 amino acids. V shed 6 bases and J shed 0 bases, with 9 bases lying between them. Germline assignment: CDR1 MDHEN and CDR2 SYDVKM. The CDR3 sequence is CASSPTLAKNIQYF. The CDR3 DNA sequence: TGTGCCAGCAGCCCAACCCTAGCCAAAAACATTCAGTACTTC.

This chain uses TRBV27 with TRBJ1-2, with D perhaps TRBD1 (6 bases). The length of the CDR3 is 14 residues. Germline V gives CDR1 MNHEY, CDR2 SMNVEV (reference sequence). V lost 0 bases, J lost 4 bases, and 9 bases lay in between. Here the CDR3 reads CASSLSRGGYGYTF. The CDR3, as DNA: TGTGCCAGCAGTTTATCGAGAGGGGGCTATGGCTACACCTTC.

This clone was picked up one time. This sequence joins TRBV10-3 and TRBJ1-5; D is possibly TRBD1 (5 bases). The CDR3 sequence is 13 residues long. V lost 4 bases to trimming and J lost 4 bases, with 8 bases between them. Germline V lookup: CDR1 ENHRY, CDR2 SYGVKD. The CDR3 here is CAISGDGNQPQHF. The CDR3 DNA reads TGTGCCATCAGTGGGGACGGGAATCAGCCCCAGCATTTT.

The rearrangement links TRBV11-1 to TRBJ2-2; D is ambiguous. The CDR3 sequence is 14 residues long. The V and J ends lost 3 bases and 1 base respectively, with 6 bases between them. Germline V gives CDR1 SGHAT, CDR2 FQDESV (reference sequence). In DNA, the CDR3 is TGTGCCAGCAGCTTCGGCCAGAACACCGGGGAGCTGTTTTTT. This codes for CASSFGQNTGELFF.

The rearrangement uses TRBV4-1 and TRBJ2-3; D is unclear. Germline CDR1 MGHRA, CDR2 YSYEKL. The V gene lost 4 bases and the J gene lost 0 bases, with 2 bases spanning the gap. The CDR3 is 12 residues long. The CDR3 DNA follows: TGCGCCAGCAGCCTTAGCACAGATACGCAGTATTTT. This translates into CASSLSTDTQYF.

This chain connects TRBV4-1 to TRBJ1-2; TRBD1 aligns across 8 bases. Germline V gives CDR1 MGHRA, CDR2 YSYEKL. CDR3 length equals 18 residues. V lost 5 bases, J lost 5 bases, and 19 bases stayed unmatched. This CDR3 is CASSLRAPIQGAGYGYTF. CDR3 bases: TGCGCCAGCAGCTTAAGAGCCCCCATCCAGGGGGCAGGGTATGGCTACACCTTC.

The chain links TRBV3-1 (or the pseudogene TRBV3-2) to TRBJ1-1; 7 bases are a match to TRBD1. Germline assignment: CDR1 LGHDT and CDR2 YNNKEL (reference sequence). With V trimmed by 4 bases and J by 5 bases, 10 bases remained unmatched. The CDR3 is 15 residues long. The CDR3 DNA follows: TGTGCCAGCAGCCTCGCAGGACAGGTTGAAACTGAAGCTTTCTTT. Translated, it gives CASSLAGQVETEAFF.

This chain links TRBV19 with TRBJ1-1; D uncertain. Trimming removed 0 bases at V and 7 bases at J, with 12 bases between. The CDR3 runs to 14 residues. Germline-derived CDR1 and CDR2 are LNHDA and SQIVND (reference sequence). This CDR3 is CASSIDRGSIEAFF. CDR3 bases: TGTGCCAGTAGTATAGATCGCGGTTCCATTGAAGCTTTCTTT.

V and J are TRBV6-5 and TRBJ2-2; 8 bases match TRBD1. After removal of 5 bases from V and 4 bases from J, the junction contained 3 bases not matched to a gene. CDR1 is MNHEY and CDR2 is SVGAGI in the germline V gene. The CDR3 is made up of 14 amino acids. The CDR3 spells CASSHGQGTGELFF. For the CDR3, the DNA is TGTGCCAGCAGTCACGGACAGGGCACCGGGGAGCTGTTTTTT.

The J gene is TRBJ2-1, the V gene TRBV7-2; 14 bases fit TRBD2. Germline V gives CDR1 SGHTA, CDR2 FQGNSA. This CDR3 spans 15 amino acids. V shed 5 bases and J 7 bases; nucleotides not matched to a gene: 4. The CDR3 here is CASSQGLAGANEQFF. CDR3 sequence (DNA): TGTGCCAGCAGCCAGGGACTAGCGGGAGCTAATGAGCAGTTCTTC.

Only one count was recorded for this clone. The gene calls are TRBV5-1 and TRBJ1-1; the D gene is possibly TRBD1 (6 bases). CDR3 length: 12 residues. From germline, CDR1 is SGHRS and CDR2 YFSETQ. Trimming cost V 7 bases and J 6 bases, with 13 bases left between them. CDR3 in amino acids: CASSDRIAEAFF. The CDR3 DNA is TGCGCCAGCTCTGACAGGATCGCTGAAGCTTTCTTT.

The V call is TRBV28, the J call TRBJ1-4, with TRBD1 as a possible D gene (5 bases). CDR1 is MDHEN and CDR2 is SYDVKM in the germline V gene. This CDR3 comprises 15 residues. Between the trimmed V and J ends, which lost 5 bases and 5 bases, there was a span of 15 bases. The CDR3 nucleotides are TGTGCCAGCAGTCTCCGGGGCTGGGGAAATGAAAAACTGTTTTTT. Protein: CASSLRGWGNEKLFF. Supplemented by reference TRBV28 and TRBJ1-4, the full variable domain reads DVKVTQSSRYLVKRTGEKVFLECVQDMDHENMFWYRQDPGLGLRLIYFSYDVKMKEKGDIPEGYSVSREKKERFSLILESASTNQTSMYLCASSLRGWGNEKLFFGSGTQLSVL.

J is TRBJ2-3 and V is TRBV6-4, with 9 bases lining up with TRBD2. The V gene's germline CDR1 is MRHNA and CDR2 SNTAGT. The CDR3 sequence is 15 residues long. V lost 3 bases to trimming and J lost 1 base; unmatched junction nucleotides: 2. The CDR3 reads CASSDVAGGTDTQYF. Here the CDR3 DNA reads TGTGCCAGCAGTGATGTAGCGGGAGGCACAGATACGCAGTATTTT.

V is TRBV25-1 and J is TRBJ1-3, with TRBD1 identical over 10 bases. V lost 5 bases and J lost 3; bases outside the gene matches: 4. Germline CDR1 MGHDK, CDR2 SYGVNS. The CDR3 has 15 amino acids. The CDR3 loop is CASSSGQGIGNTIYF. CDR3 coding DNA: TGTGCCAGCAGTTCGGGACAGGGGATTGGAAACACCATATATTTT.

This chain uses TRBV28 with TRBJ2-6; D could derive from TRBD1 or TRBD2 (5 bases each). V lost 1 base to trimming and J lost 4 bases, with 8 bases between them. The germline V gene has CDR1 MDHEN and CDR2 SYDVKM. The CDR3 runs 15 residues. The CDR3 loop reads CASSLSGTGANVLTF. The CDR3 DNA reads TGTGCCAGCAGTTTATCGGGGACCGGGGCCAACGTCCTGACTTTC.

The V and J genes are TRBV6-2 or TRBV6-3 and TRBJ1-2; TRBD1 is a possible D gene (5 bases). Trimming left V 2 bases short and J 0 bases short, with 10 bases between. The CDR3 has 15 residues. Looked up from germline, CDR1 is MNHEY and CDR2 is SVGEGT. The CDR3 loop reads CASSYGPGTNYGYTF. As DNA, the CDR3 is TGTGCCAGCAGTTACGGGCCAGGGACTAACTATGGCTACACCTTC.